Here is one TCR beta chain with its context. The antigen remains undetermined. Between the trimmed V and J ends, which lost 5 bases and 6 bases, there was a span of 14 bases. Germline V CDR1 and CDR2: SGHVS, FNYEAQ. The CDR3 totals 14 residues. This sample was taken from a study of T cell repertoires in cytomegalovirus infection. TCRdb analysed the reads with MiXCR anew, one entry per CDR3 protein. The repertoire holds about 89,000 distinct CDR3 sequences, with about 31% as singletons. Findings and limits, study-wide: What dominated the ex vivo response were HLA-C-restricted CMV-specific TCR beta clonotypes.

The clonotype comes from a human donor in good health (CMV status not recorded). Some clones in this sample may be carry-over from other donors' samples. The starting material was CD8+ T cells from cultured PBMCs, obtained from culture after CMV antigen stimulation. This chain uses TRBV7-6 with TRBJ2-1, with a tentative D call TRBD2 (6 bases). CDR3 coding DNA: TGTGCCAGCAGCCCCACCGGAGGGGCCAATGAGCAGTTCTTC. It translates to CASSPTGGANEQFF.